Listed below are T cell receptor beta chains from one sample, sequenced in a study of response to subunit inactivated influenza vaccine. TCRdb fed the RT-PCR reads into MiXCR, producing one record per CDR3 protein. The repertoire holds more than 150,000 distinct CDR3 sequences, with roughly 8.7% as singletons. The starting material was non-naive T cells sorted from PBMCs, obtained on the day of vaccination. These receptors all stem from a man between 45 and 60 years old who received an inactivated influenza vaccine. The CDR3 runs from the conserved cysteine through the conserved F or W. The D gene is left open where the match is weak. Rows may omit the clone size; those that give it use once, few, many or a size class.

J gene,V gene,clone size,D gene,CDR3 DNA,CDR3 protein
TRBJ2-7,TRBV6-5,many,TRBD1,TGTGCCAGCACGGGACAGGGTGAAGAGCAGTACTTC,CASTGQGEEQYF
TRBJ1-5,TRBV28,many,TRBD1,TGTGCCAGCAGACCCCAGGGGGTATTTAGCAATCAGCCCCAGCATTTT,CASRPQGVFSNQPQHF
TRBJ1-1,TRBV28,many,.,TGTGCCAGCAGTTTTGGGCGGCGTGAAGCTTTCTTT,CASSFGRREAFF
TRBJ1-5,TRBV7-9,many,.,TGTGCCAGCAGCTTAGCGGGGATGGAGGAGAGCAATCAGCCCCAGCATTTT,CASSLAGMEESNQPQHF
TRBJ2-1,TRBV5-1,.,TRBD2,TGCGCCAGCAGCGTGAGGACTAGCGGGGGGCCCAATGAGCAGTTCTTC,CASSVRTSGGPNEQFF
TRBJ2-5,TRBV3-1,few,.,TGTGCCAGCCGCAGGGGCGCGGAAGAGACCCAGTACTTC,CASRRGAEETQYF
TRBJ2-1,TRBV27,many,.,TGTGCCAGCAGTCCGACCTGGTGGAATGAGCAGTTCTTC,CASSPTWWNEQFF
TRBJ1-3,TRBV20-1,.,.,TGCAGTGCTACACAGGGCCCTGGAAACACCATATATTTT,CSATQGPGNTIYF
TRBJ2-2,TRBV5-1,medium-sized,.,TGCGCCAGCAGCTTGGTTGCTACAGGGAGGACCGGGGAGCTGTTTTTT,CASSLVATGRTGELFF
TRBJ2-5,TRBV7-2,.,TRBD2,TGTGCCAGCAGCTCCGGACTAGCGGGAGCCGGGGCCCAGTACTTC,CASSSGLAGAGAQYF
TRBJ2-1,TRBV29-1,.,TRBD1,TGCAGCGTTACCGGACAGGGGGACTACAATGAGCAGTTCTTC,CSVTGQGDYNEQFF
TRBJ2-1,TRBV5-6,few,TRBD1,TGTGCCAGCAGCTGGGGGAGACAGGGGCCATCCTTATACAATGAGCAGTTCTTC,CASSWGRQGPSLYNEQFF